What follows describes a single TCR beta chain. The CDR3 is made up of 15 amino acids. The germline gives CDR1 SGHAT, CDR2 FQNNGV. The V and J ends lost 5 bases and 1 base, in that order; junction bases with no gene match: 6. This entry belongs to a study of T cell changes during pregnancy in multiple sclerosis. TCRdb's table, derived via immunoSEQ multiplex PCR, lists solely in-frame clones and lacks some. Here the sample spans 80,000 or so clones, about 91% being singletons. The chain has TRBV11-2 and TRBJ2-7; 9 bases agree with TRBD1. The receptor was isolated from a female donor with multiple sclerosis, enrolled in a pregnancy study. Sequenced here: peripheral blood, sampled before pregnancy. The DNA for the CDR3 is TGTGCCAGCAGCCAGGGACAGGGAGCGTCCTACGAGCAGTACTTC. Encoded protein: CASSQGQGASYEQYF.